This TCR beta chain was captured by sequencing in a study of T cells after yellow fever vaccination. Turning to the study itself: SMART-Seq v4 Ultra Low Input prepared libraries from low-cell fractions. General study results and limits: The presence of abundant clonotypes contaminating from the bulk population was possible in FACS-sorted repertoires. A secondary response was less intense yet reached its peak sooner, at day 5 versus 15. Clonotypes shared by both compartments, CD4 and CD8, made up a small share.

This clonotype was seen a few times. Its antigen remains unidentified. The V end lost 5 bases, the J end lost 7 bases, and 17 bases lay between the germline ends. The CDR3 loop spans 15 amino acids. CDR1 is LGHNT and CDR2 is FRNRAP in the germline V gene. TCRdb reanalysed the 5' RACE reads using MiXCR and keeps one entry per CDR3 protein. The sample contains around 400,000 distinct CDR3 sequences, 11% of which appear only once. This sample comprised PBMCs, obtained on the day of the first yellow fever vaccination. The V call is TRBV12-5, the J call TRBJ2-2; possibly TRBD1 or TRBD2 for D (5 bases each). The TCR comes from a man between 18 and 29 years old who received the YFV17D yellow fever vaccine. CDR3 in DNA: TGTGCTAGTGGTCCGACCGGGACCGGCTTCGGGGAGCTGTTTTTT. Its translation is CASGPTGTGFGELFF.